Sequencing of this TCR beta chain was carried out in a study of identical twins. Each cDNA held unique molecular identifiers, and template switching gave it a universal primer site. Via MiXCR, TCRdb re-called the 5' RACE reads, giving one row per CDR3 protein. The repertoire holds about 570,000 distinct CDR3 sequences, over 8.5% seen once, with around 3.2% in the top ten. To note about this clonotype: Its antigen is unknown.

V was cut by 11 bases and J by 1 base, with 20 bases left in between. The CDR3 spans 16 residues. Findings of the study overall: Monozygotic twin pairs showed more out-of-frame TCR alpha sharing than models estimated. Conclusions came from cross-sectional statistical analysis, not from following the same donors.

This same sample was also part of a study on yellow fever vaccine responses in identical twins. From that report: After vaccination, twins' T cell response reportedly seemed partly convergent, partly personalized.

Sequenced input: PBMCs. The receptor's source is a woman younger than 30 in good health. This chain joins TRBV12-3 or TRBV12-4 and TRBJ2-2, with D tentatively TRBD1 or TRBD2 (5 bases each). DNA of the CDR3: TGTGCCGCAAAAGTCCCGGGGCGTGGGAACACCGGGGAGCTGTTTTTT. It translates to CAAKVPGRGNTGELFF.